This T cell receptor (beta chain) was found in a study of T cells after posttransplantation cyclophosphamide. A marrow graft followed busulfan-fludarabine conditioning, with cyclophosphamide on days +3 and +4. Study observations and caveats: Later blood repertoires were often dominated by clones from the donor CD8+ memory compartment. Recipient CMV seropositivity and CMV reactivation strongly tracked TRB clonality. TRB overlap between skin or GI tissue T cells and blood was limited.

This CDR3 has 16 amino acids. The germline V gene has CDR1 SGDLS and CDR2 YYNGEE. V shed 0 bases and J 1 base; nucleotides not matched to a gene: 6. This clone was observed once. Its antigen remains unknown. Data came from immunoSEQ multiplex PCR; TCRdb stores just in-frame clones and leaves some out. The sample holds approximately 40,000 clones; about 77% are singletons and the top ten take roughly 8.1%. The clonotype was recovered from a female patient in her forties or fifties who received an allogeneic stem cell transplant from a related donor, was CMV-positive, and had no GVHD. Some of the T cells may derive from the graft donor. This specimen was CD4+ T cells sorted from blood, taken roughly 1,900 days after a stem cell transplant with posttransplant cyclophosphamide. The chain has TRBV9 and TRBJ1-1; 7 bases agree with TRBD1. CDR3 loop: CASSVAPTGQNTEAFF. The CDR3, as DNA: TGTGCCAGCAGCGTAGCCCCGACAGGGCAGAACACTGAAGCTTTCTTT.